One T cell receptor beta chain is described in this entry. This specimen belongs to a study of blood T cell repertoires in COVID-19. Study-wide context: Donors in the United States, Italy and Spain gave samples during acute or convalescent COVID-19. PBMCs, B-cell-depleted T cells, or T cells were the source of the cDNA or gDNA that made up the material.

The CDR3 sequence is 16 residues long. Germline lookup yields CDR1 MGHRA and CDR2 YSYEKL. V was clipped by 3 bases and J by 7 bases; unmatched bases: 6. Original data processing: Amplifying reference gene primers gave estimates of nucleated cell counts. Generated by immunoSEQ multiplex PCR, the TCRdb table keeps only in-frame clones and is missing some. The V and J calls and clone size are taken from that table; D and trimming were inferred from the DNA. The data show approximately 120,000 clones, 86% seen once. The receptor's source is a human donor in a cohort sampled during active COVID-19. V is TRBV4-1 and J is TRBJ2-1; 13 bases line up with TRBD2. Sequenced sample: peripheral blood. The CDR3 coding sequence is TGCGCCAGCAGCCACACTAGCGGGAGGGCCGGGAATGAGCAGTTCTTC. Translating it yields CASSHTSGRAGNEQFF.